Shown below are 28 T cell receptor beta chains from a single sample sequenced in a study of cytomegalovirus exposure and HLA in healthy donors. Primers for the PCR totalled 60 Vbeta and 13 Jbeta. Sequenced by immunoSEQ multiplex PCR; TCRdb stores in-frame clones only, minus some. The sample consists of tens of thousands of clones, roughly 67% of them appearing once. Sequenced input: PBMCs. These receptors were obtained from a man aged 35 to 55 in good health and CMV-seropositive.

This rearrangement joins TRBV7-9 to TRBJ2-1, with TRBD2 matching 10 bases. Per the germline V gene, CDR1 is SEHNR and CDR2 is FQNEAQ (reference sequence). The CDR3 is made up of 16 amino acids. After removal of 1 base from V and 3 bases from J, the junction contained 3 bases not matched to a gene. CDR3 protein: CASSLGSGGNYNEQFF. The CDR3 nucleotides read TGTGCCAGCAGCTTAGGTAGCGGGGGGAACTACAATGAGCAGTTCTTC.

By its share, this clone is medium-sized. CDR3 loop: CASSDRVGSYNSPLHF. The CDR3 nucleotides are TGTGCCAGCAGCGACAGGGTGGGCTCCTATAATTCACCCCTCCACTTT. The gene calls are TRBV6-6 and TRBJ1-6; 7 positions agree with TRBD1. In germline, CDR1 is MNHNY, CDR2 SVGAGI (reference sequence). This CDR3 comprises 16 residues. Trimming cost V 6 bases and J 0 bases; bases outside gene matches: 5.

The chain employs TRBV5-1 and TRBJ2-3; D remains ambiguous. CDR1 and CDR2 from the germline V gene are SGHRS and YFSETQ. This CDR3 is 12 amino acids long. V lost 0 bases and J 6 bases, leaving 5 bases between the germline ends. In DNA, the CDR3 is TGCGCCAGCAGCTTGGCCGAGGATACGCAGTATTTT. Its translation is CASSLAEDTQYF.

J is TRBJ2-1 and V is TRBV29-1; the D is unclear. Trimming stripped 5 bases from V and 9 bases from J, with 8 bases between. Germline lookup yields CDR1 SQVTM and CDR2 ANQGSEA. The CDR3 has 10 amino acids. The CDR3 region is CSVQIAEQFF. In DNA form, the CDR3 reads TGCAGCGTTCAAATAGCTGAGCAGTTCTTC.

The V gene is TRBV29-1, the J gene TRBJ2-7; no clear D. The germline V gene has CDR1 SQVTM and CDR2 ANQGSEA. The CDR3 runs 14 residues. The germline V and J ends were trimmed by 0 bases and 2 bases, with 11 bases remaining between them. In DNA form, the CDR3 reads TGCAGCGTTGAAGAGTTCGCAGGTACCTACGAGCAGTACTTC. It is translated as CSVEEFAGTYEQYF.

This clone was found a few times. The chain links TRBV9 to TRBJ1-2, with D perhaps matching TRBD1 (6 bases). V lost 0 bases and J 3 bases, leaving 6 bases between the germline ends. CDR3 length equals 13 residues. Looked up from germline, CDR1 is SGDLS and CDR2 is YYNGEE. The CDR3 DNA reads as TGTGCCAGCAGCGTAGGACAGGACTATGGCTACACCTTC. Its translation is CASSVGQDYGYTF.

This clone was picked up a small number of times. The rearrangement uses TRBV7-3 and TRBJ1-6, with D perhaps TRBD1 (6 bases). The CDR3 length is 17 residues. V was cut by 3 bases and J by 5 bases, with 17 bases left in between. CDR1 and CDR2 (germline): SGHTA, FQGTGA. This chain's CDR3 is CASSLGSGDPDNSPLHF. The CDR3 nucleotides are TGTGCCAGCAGCTTGGGGTCAGGGGACCCAGATAATTCACCCCTCCACTTT. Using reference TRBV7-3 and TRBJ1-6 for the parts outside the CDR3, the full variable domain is GAGVSQTPSNKVTEKGKYVELRCDPISGHTALYWYRQSLGQGPEFLIYFQGTGAADDSGLPNDRFFAVRPEGSVSTLKIQRTERGDSAVYLCASSLGSGDPDNSPLHFGNGTRLTVT.

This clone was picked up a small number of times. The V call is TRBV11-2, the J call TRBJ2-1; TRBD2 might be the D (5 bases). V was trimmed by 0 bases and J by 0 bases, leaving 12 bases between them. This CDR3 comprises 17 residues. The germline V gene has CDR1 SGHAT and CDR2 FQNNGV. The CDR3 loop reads CASSLDLNGVSYNEQFF. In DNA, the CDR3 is TGTGCCAGCAGCTTAGATCTTAACGGGGTCTCCTACAATGAGCAGTTCTTC.

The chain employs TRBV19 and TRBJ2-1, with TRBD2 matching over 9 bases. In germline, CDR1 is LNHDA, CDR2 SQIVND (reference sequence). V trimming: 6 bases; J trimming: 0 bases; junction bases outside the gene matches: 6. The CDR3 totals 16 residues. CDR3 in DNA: TGTGCCAGTAGCAGTAGCGGGGGAAGCTCCTACAATGAGCAGTTCTTC. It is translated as CASSSSGGSSYNEQFF.

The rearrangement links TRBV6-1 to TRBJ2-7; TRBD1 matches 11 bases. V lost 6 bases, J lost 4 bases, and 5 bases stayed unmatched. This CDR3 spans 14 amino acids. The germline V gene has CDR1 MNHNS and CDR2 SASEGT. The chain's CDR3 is CASRAGTGGYEQYF. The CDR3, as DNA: TGTGCCAGCAGGGCCGGGACAGGGGGATACGAGCAGTACTTC.

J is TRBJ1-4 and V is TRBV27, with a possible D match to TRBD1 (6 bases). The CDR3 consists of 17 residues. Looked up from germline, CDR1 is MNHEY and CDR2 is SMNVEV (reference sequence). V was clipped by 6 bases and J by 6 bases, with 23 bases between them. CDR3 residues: CASSSGWGSGHDEKLFF. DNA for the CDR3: TGTGCCAGCAGCTCCGGGTGGGGATCGGGACATGATGAAAAACTGTTTTTT.

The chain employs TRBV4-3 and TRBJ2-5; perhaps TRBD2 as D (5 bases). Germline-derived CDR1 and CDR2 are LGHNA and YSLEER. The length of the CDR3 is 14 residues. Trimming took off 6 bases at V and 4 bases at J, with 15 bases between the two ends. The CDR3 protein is CASSTGWVGETQYF. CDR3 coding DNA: TGCGCCAGCAGTACGGGATGGGTGGGAGAGACCCAGTACTTC.

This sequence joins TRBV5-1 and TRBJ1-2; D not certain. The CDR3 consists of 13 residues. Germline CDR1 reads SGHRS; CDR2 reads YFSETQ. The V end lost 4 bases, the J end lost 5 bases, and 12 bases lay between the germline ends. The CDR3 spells CASSPLEPYGYTF. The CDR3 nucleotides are TGCGCCAGCAGCCCGCTGGAGCCATATGGCTACACCTTC. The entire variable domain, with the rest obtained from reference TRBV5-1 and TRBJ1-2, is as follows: KAGVTQTPRYLIKTRGQQVTLSCSPISGHRSVSWYQQTPGQGLQFLFEYFSETQRNKGNFPGRFSGRQFSNSRSEMNVSTLELGDSALYLCASSPLEPYGYTFGSGTRLTVV.

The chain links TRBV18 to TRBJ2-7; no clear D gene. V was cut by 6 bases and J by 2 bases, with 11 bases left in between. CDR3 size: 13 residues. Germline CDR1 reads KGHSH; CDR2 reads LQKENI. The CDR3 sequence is CASSLSSPYEQYF. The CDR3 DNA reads TGTGCCAGCTCGTTGTCGAGCCCCTACGAGCAGTACTTC.

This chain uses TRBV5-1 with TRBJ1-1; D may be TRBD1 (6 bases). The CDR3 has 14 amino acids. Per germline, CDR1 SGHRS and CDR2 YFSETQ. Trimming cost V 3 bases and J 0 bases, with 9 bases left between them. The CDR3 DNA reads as TGCGCCAGCAGCTACCAGGGGATGAACACTGAAGCTTTCTTT. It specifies CASSYQGMNTEAFF.

For the CDR3, the DNA is TGTGCCAGCAGCTTTAATCGGGCAGGGGGCGATGGCTACACCTTC. As protein: CASSFNRAGGDGYTF. The genes are TRBV7-9 and TRBJ1-2, with 8 bases identical to TRBD1. This CDR3 region has 15 residues. The V gene end was trimmed by 3 bases and the J gene end by 6 bases; junction bases not matched to a gene: 9. Germline assignment: CDR1 SEHNR and CDR2 FQNEAQ (reference sequence). Full variable domain (outside the CDR3, taken from reference TRBV7-9 and TRBJ1-2): DTGVSQNPRHKITKRGQNVTFRCDPISEHNRLYWYRQTLGQGPEFLTYFQNEAQLEKSRLLSDRFSAERPKGSFSTLEIQRTEQGDSAMYLCASSFNRAGGDGYTFGSGTRLTVV.

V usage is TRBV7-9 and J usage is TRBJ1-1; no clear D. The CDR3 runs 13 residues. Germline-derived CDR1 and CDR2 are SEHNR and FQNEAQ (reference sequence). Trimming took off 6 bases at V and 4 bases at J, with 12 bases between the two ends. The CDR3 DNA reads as TGTGCCAGCAGGGACGGCGGGCGCACTGAAGCTTTCTTT. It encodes CASRDGGRTEAFF.

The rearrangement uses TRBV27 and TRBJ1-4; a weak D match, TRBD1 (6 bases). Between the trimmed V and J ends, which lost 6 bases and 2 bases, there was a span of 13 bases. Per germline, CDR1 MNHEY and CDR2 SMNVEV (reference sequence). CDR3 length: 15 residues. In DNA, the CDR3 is TGTGCCAGCAGGCGACAGGTCGGGACTAATGAAAAACTGTTTTTT. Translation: CASRRQVGTNEKLFF.

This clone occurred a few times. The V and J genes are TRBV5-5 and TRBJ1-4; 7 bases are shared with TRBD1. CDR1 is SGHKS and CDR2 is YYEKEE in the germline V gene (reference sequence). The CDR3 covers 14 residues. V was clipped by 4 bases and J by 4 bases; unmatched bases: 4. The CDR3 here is CASSIQGFNEKLFF. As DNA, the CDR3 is TGTGCCAGCAGCATACAGGGGTTTAATGAAAAACTGTTTTTT. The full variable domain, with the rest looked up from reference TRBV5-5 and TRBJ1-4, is DAGVTQSPTHLIKTRGQQVTLRCSPISGHKSVSWYQQVLGQGPQFIFQYYEKEERGRGNFPDRFSARQFPNYSSELNVNALLLGDSALYLCASSIQGFNEKLFFGSGTQLSVL.

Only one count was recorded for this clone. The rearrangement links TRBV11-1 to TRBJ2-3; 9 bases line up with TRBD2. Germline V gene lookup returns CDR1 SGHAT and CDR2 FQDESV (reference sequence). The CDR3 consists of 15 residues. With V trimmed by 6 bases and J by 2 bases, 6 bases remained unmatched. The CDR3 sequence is CASRKTSGSTDTQYF. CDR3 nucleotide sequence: TGTGCCAGCAGAAAGACTAGCGGCTCCACAGATACGCAGTATTTT.

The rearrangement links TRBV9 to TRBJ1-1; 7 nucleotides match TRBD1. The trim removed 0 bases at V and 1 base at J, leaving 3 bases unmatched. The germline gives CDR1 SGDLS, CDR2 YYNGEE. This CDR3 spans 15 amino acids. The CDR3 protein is CASSVGGTANTEAFF. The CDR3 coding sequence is TGTGCCAGCAGCGTAGGCGGGACAGCGAACACTGAAGCTTTCTTT.

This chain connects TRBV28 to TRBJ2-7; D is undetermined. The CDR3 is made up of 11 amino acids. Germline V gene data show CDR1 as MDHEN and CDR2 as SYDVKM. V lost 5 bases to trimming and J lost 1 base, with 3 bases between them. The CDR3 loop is CASSRSYEQYF. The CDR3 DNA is TGTGCCAGCAGTCGGTCCTACGAGCAGTACTTC.

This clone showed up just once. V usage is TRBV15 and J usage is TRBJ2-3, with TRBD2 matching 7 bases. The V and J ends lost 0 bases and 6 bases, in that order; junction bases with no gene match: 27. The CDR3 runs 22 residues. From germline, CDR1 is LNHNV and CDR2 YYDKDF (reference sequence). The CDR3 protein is CATSRDRGWTRARRGQRDTQYF. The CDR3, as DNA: TGTGCCACCAGCAGAGATCGAGGTTGGACTAGAGCCCGGAGGGGCCAGCGGGATACGCAGTATTTT.

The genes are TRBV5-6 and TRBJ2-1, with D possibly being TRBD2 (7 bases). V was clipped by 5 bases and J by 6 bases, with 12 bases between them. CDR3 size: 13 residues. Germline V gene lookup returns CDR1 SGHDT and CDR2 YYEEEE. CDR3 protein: CASRWGGGNEQFF. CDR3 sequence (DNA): TGTGCCAGCAGGTGGGGAGGGGGCAATGAGCAGTTCTTC.

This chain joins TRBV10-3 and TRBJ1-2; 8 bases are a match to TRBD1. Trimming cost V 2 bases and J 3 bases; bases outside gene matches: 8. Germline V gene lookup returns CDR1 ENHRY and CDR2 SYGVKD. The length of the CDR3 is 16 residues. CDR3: CAISEEGSGGHYGYTF. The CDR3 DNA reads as TGTGCCATCAGTGAGGAGGGGTCAGGGGGCCACTATGGCTACACCTTC.

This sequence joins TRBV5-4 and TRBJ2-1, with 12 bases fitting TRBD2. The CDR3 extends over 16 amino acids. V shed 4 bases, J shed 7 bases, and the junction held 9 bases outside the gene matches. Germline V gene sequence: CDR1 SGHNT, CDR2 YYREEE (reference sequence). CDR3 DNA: TGTGCCAGCAGCCCACCCCTAGCGGGGGGGACAAATGAGCAGTTCTTC. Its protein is CASSPPLAGGTNEQFF.

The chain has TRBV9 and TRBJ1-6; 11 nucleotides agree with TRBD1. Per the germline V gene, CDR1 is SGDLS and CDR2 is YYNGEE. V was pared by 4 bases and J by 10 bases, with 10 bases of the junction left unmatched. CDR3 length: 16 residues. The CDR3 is CASSPGQGEFRSPLHF. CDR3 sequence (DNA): TGTGCCAGCAGCCCGGGACAGGGGGAATTCCGATCACCCCTCCACTTT.

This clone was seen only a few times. The chain's CDR3 is CASRLGDRGRFGGYEQYF. Written as DNA, the CDR3 is TGTGCAAGTCGCTTAGGGGACAGGGGGCGGTTTGGGGGGTACGAGCAGTACTTC. The V and J genes are TRBV12-2 and TRBJ2-7; TRBD1 was called by the table and not checked on the DNA. TRBV12-2 is classified as a pseudogene. The CDR3 is 18 residues long.